The 17 T cell receptor beta chains in this list originate from one sample, sequenced in a study of cytomegalovirus exposure and HLA in healthy donors. 60 Vbeta and 13 Jbeta primers were used in PCR. Clones were read by immunoSEQ multiplex PCR, and TCRdb kept only the in-frame ones, dropping some. The sample yields under 200,000 clones, roughly four fifths seen once. Sequenced: PBMCs. All receptors come from a man between 50 and 59 years old in good health and CMV-seropositive.

This clone was detected only a few times. The chain employs TRBV9 and TRBJ2-1; D is unresolved. This CDR3 has 14 amino acids. The germline gives CDR1 SGDLS, CDR2 YYNGEE. Trimming took 1 base from V and 3 from J, leaving 8 bases between them. As DNA, the CDR3 is TGTGCCAGCAGCGTATTTGGCGGCTACAATGAGCAGTTCTTC. Translating it yields CASSVFGGYNEQFF. Full variable domain (rest looked up from reference TRBV9 and TRBJ2-1): DSGVTQTPKHLITATGQRVTLRCSPRSGDLSVYWYQQSLDQGLQFLIQYYNGEERAKGNILERFSAQQFPDLHSELNLSSLELGDSALYFCASSVFGGYNEQFFGPGTRLTVL.

The chain carries TRBV28 and TRBJ1-5; the match to TRBD1 covers 9 bases. The V gene's germline CDR1 is MDHEN and CDR2 SYDVKM. Germline trimming cut 5 bases from V and 3 bases from J; bases unmatched to any gene: 8. This CDR3 is 16 amino acids long. CDR3 bases: TGTGCCAGCAGTACAAACAGGGGGCCCTACAATCAGCCCCAGCATTTT. Translating it yields CASSTNRGPYNQPQHF.

The chain is built from TRBV7-9 and TRBJ2-2; D is unclear. Between the trimmed V and J ends, which lost 5 bases and 0 bases, there was a span of 16 bases. Germline CDR1 SEHNR, CDR2 FQNEAQ (reference sequence). The CDR3 covers 17 residues. This chain's CDR3 is CASSISRALANTGELFF. CDR3 nucleotides: TGTGCCAGCAGCATTAGTCGCGCCCTGGCGAACACCGGGGAGCTGTTTTTT.

The gene calls are TRBV19 and TRBJ2-1, with 10 bases aligning to TRBD2. V gave up 3 bases and J gave up 4 bases; unmatched junction bases: 6. The CDR3 extends over 16 amino acids. The germline V gene encodes CDR1 LNHDA and CDR2 SQIVND (reference sequence). The CDR3 spells CASSILSGGGYNEQFF. The DNA for the CDR3 is TGTGCCAGTAGTATCCTCAGCGGGGGGGGGTACAATGAGCAGTTCTTC.

The V call is TRBV6-5, the J call TRBJ1-2, with TRBD1 matching over 9 bases. CDR3 length: 15 residues. CDR1 and CDR2 from the germline V gene are MNHEY and SVGAGI. V dropped 5 bases and J dropped 8; count of bases not matched to a gene: 12. The CDR3 region has the DNA TGTGCCAGCAGTAGACAACAGGGGGCGGTTTTGGGCTACACCTTC. Its protein is CASSRQQGAVLGYTF.

Here the CDR3 reads CASSLSHPNEKLFF. The CDR3, as DNA: TGCGCCAGCAGCTTATCACACCCTAATGAAAAACTGTTTTTT. The V and J genes are TRBV5-1 and TRBJ1-4, with no clear D. Germline V gene lookup returns CDR1 SGHRS and CDR2 YFSETQ. V lost 2 bases to trimming and J lost 3 bases, with 8 bases between them. CDR3 length: 14 amino acids.

The chain employs TRBV2 and TRBJ1-5; TRBD1 matches at 9 bases. Germline lookup yields CDR1 SNHLY and CDR2 FYNNEI. V lost 6 bases to trimming and J lost 1 base; unmatched junction nucleotides: 4. The CDR3 consists of 15 residues. The CDR3 DNA reads as TGTGCCAGCAGGCTACAGGGGGCCAGCAATCAGCCCCAGCATTTT. Its protein is CASRLQGASNQPQHF.

The chain combines TRBV7-6 with TRBJ2-7; TRBD1 aligns across 8 bases. CDR1 is SGHVS, CDR2 FNYEAQ, per germline. This CDR3 has 16 residues. With V trimmed by 4 bases and J by 1 base, 9 bases remained unmatched. The CDR3 loop reads CASSSSADRGSYEQYF. The CDR3, as DNA: TGTGCCAGCAGCTCATCCGCCGACAGGGGTTCCTACGAGCAGTACTTC.

This clone was seen just once. The rearrangement joins TRBV7-9 to TRBJ1-1; possibly TRBD1 for D (5 bases). Trimming removed 2 bases at V and 4 bases at J, with 14 bases between. Germline V lookup: CDR1 SEHNR, CDR2 FQNEAQ (reference sequence). The CDR3 is 15 residues long. The CDR3, as DNA: TGTGCCAGCAGCTTATTGCAGGGTGATAGCACTGAAGCTTTCTTT. This gives the protein CASSLLQGDSTEAFF.

The chain joins TRBV27 to TRBJ1-5, with 9 bases identical to TRBD1. This CDR3 has 14 amino acids. Trimming took 6 bases from V and 6 from J; bases not matched to a gene: 6. Per germline, CDR1 MNHEY and CDR2 SMNVEV (reference sequence). Here the CDR3 DNA reads TGTGCCAGCAGCCTGGGACAGGGTATTCAGCCCCAGCATTTT. Translating it yields CASSLGQGIQPQHF.

The chain combines TRBV7-8 with TRBJ1-3; D not resolved. CDR3 size: 14 residues. CDR1 SGHVS and CDR2 FQNEAQ come from the germline V gene. V gave up 5 bases and J gave up 4 bases, with 12 bases separating them. The DNA for the CDR3 is TGTGCCAGCAGCCTGACATTTGGCGGAAACACCATATATTTT. Protein product: CASSLTFGGNTIYF.

The rearrangement links TRBV7-3 to TRBJ1-1; TRBD1 is a possible D gene (5 bases). Germline CDR1 is SGHTA and CDR2 is FQGTGA. V lost 2 bases to trimming and J lost 7 bases, with 11 bases between them. CDR3 length: 13 residues. The CDR3, as DNA: TGTGCCAGCAGCTTAGGCCCCGACAGTGAAGCTTTCTTT. This encodes CASSLGPDSEAFF.

The chain employs TRBV5-1 and TRBJ1-2, with D possibly being TRBD1 (5 bases). CDR3 length: 16 residues. V gave up 0 bases and J gave up 1 base, with 13 bases separating them. Germline CDR1 and CDR2: SGHRS and YFSETQ. In DNA form, the CDR3 reads TGCGCCAGCAGCTTGGAATCGACAGAAATTAACTATGGCTACACCTTC. Its protein is CASSLESTEINYGYTF.

V is TRBV2 and J is TRBJ1-2, with D perhaps TRBD1 (5 bases). The CDR3 consists of 14 residues. Germline V lookup: CDR1 SNHLY, CDR2 FYNNEI. Trimming left V 7 bases short and J 3 bases short, with 15 bases between. The CDR3 DNA sequence: TGTGCCAGCACGGTGGAGGGGCTGGACTATGGCTACACCTTC. Amino acids: CASTVEGLDYGYTF. The full variable domain, in which reference TRBV2 and TRBJ1-2 provide the parts outside the CDR3, is EPEVTQTPSHQVTQMGQEVILRCVPISNHLYFYWYRQILGQKVEFLVSFYNNEISEKSEIFDDQFSVERPDGSNFTLKIRSTKLEDSAMYFCASTVEGLDYGYTFGSGTRLTVV.

This chain connects TRBV6-1 to TRBJ1-2; 8 nucleotides align to TRBD1. Germline V CDR1 and CDR2: MNHNS, SASEGT. With 6 bases clipped from V and 3 bases from J, the junction kept 3 bases outside the gene matches. The CDR3 consists of 13 residues. CDR3 amino acids: CASREDRDYGYTF. The DNA for the CDR3 is TGTGCCAGCAGAGAGGACAGGGACTATGGCTACACCTTC.

This clone was observed once. This chain connects TRBV28 to TRBJ1-1; D unresolved. Germline CDR1 and CDR2: MDHEN and SYDVKM. With 2 bases removed from V and 0 bases from J, the gap between germline ends came to 10 bases. The CDR3 extends over 15 amino acids. CDR3 DNA sequence: TGTGCCAGCAGTTTAAACACTGCGGTGAACACTGAAGCTTTCTTT. Translated: CASSLNTAVNTEAFF.

The chain is built from TRBV5-6 and TRBJ2-5; 9 bases agree with TRBD2. CDR3 length: 14 amino acids. Germline CDR1 and CDR2: SGHDT and YYEEEE. The V segment lost 4 bases and the J segment 3 bases; nucleotides outside the gene matches: 4. The CDR3 region has the DNA TGTGCCAGCAGCCGGACTAGCGAGGAAGAGACCCAGTACTTC. It translates to CASSRTSEEETQYF.